The entry below gives a single T cell receptor (beta chain) sequence along with its context. The antigen is unknown. This entry is derived from a study of OX40 agonist ivuxolimab in advanced cancers. Study overall: All patients had ivuxolimab intravenously every 2 weeks at 0.01 to 10 mg/kg. Partial responses were recorded for three patients, including one with hepatocellular carcinoma and two with cutaneous melanoma.

Findings of the study overall: At 0.1 to 3.0 mg/kg, clonal expansion of CD4+ and CD8+ blood T cells had occurred by week 6. People who partly responded at 0.1-3.0 mg/kg had some of the least clonal expansion seen.

Clones were sequenced by immunoSEQ multiplex PCR, and TCRdb holds only the in-frame ones, with some missing. The table includes some 97,000 clones, 75% to 95% detected once. J gave up 0 bases and V 5 bases, and 2 bases lay outside the gene matches. Germline CDR1 is LNHDA and CDR2 is SQIVND (reference sequence). The CDR3 consists of 14 residues. The sequence came from an adult with an advanced solid tumor such as melanoma, head and neck, liver or kidney cancer. Here the sequenced sample was CD4+ or CD8+ T cells sorted from blood, taken in a trial of the OX40 agonist ivuxolimab. The rearrangement uses TRBV19 and TRBJ2-5; TRBD1 aligns across 8 bases. The CDR3 region has the DNA TGTGCCAGTAGTCTGGGACAGGACCAAGAGACCCAGTACTTC. Protein product: CASSLGQDQETQYF.